One sample yielded the 30 T cell receptor beta chains listed below, sequenced in a study of T-cell reconstitution after alpha-beta-depleted transplantation in children. Unique molecular identifiers were incorporated when the TCRbeta library was constructed. TCRdb recomputed calls from the PCR reads with MiXCR, one row per CDR3 protein. The sample has 250,000 to 350,000 distinct CDR3 sequences, roughly 21% seen once. This material consisted of PBMCs, mostly from graft donor cells, taken 180 days after TCRalphabeta/CD19-depleted stem cell transplant. These TCRs come from a male patient aged 10-17 years who had a stem cell transplant for acute lymphoblastic leukemia, so the T cells may come from the graft donor.

The rearrangement uses TRBV27 and TRBJ2-1, with TRBD2 matching 10 bases. CDR3 length: 15 amino acids. Unmatched junction bases numbered 4, after V lost 4 bases and J lost 4 bases. Germline-derived CDR1 and CDR2 are MNHEY and SMNVEV (reference sequence). The CDR3 reads CASSSRTSGYNEQFF. CDR3 in DNA: TGTGCCAGCAGTTCAAGGACTAGCGGTTACAATGAGCAGTTCTTC.

The chain uses TRBV7-9 and TRBJ2-3; D remains unclear. The V end was cut by 3 bases, the J end by 0 bases, with 10 bases between. CDR1 and CDR2 from the germline V gene are SEHNR and FQNEAQ (reference sequence). The CDR3 is 15 amino acids. CDR3 coding DNA: TGTGCCAGCAGCTTCTCTCGGTTTAGCACAGATACGCAGTATTTT. Amino acids: CASSFSRFSTDTQYF.

This clonotype was picked up one time. The chain has TRBV6-2 or TRBV6-3 and TRBJ2-7; D ambiguous. The germline V gene has CDR1 MNHEY and CDR2 SVGEGT. V lost 8 bases and J 2 bases, leaving 16 bases between the germline ends. This CDR3 spans 14 amino acids. The DNA for the CDR3 is TGTGCCAGCCGGTTACAGAATTCTCCCTACGAGCAGTACTTC. Translating gives CASRLQNSPYEQYF.

V gene TRBV5-1 combines with J gene TRBJ2-2, with 8 positions matching TRBD2. Trimming cost V 1 base and J 5 bases; bases outside gene matches: 4. Germline assignment: CDR1 SGHRS and CDR2 YFSETQ. The CDR3 extends over 15 amino acids. The CDR3 DNA follows: TGCGCCAGCAGCTTGCCGGGGGGGCTGACCGGGGAGCTGTTTTTT. Translated: CASSLPGGLTGELFF.

The genes are TRBV6-1 and TRBJ2-2; D gene ambiguous. Per the germline V gene, CDR1 is MNHNS and CDR2 is SASEGT. V lost 6 bases to trimming and J lost 5 bases, with 13 bases between them. This CDR3 region has 14 residues. The CDR3, as DNA: TGTGCCAGCAGGATATCTTTCGGGACCGGGGAGCTGTTTTTT. Protein product: CASRISFGTGELFF.

This clonotype has at least ten counts. J is TRBJ2-1 and V is TRBV29-1; D is unresolved. Trimming removed 7 bases from V and 7 bases from J, with 14 bases in between. The length of the CDR3 is 12 residues. Germline V CDR1 and CDR2: SQVTM, ANQGSEA. CDR3 sequence: CSAIGPPNEQFF. The CDR3, as DNA: TGCAGCGCTATTGGACCTCCAAATGAGCAGTTCTTC.

In this sample, this clonotype turned up a few times. This rearrangement joins TRBV20-1 to TRBJ1-2, with a possible D match to TRBD1 (6 bases). The length of the CDR3 is 14 residues. Germline values: CDR1 DFQATT, CDR2 SNEGSKA (reference sequence). V dropped 4 bases and J dropped 6 bases, with 18 bases sitting between them. In DNA form, the CDR3 reads TGCAGTGCTATACGCGAAAGGGGGTGGGATGGCTACACCTTC. It yields the protein CSAIRERGWDGYTF.

This clonotype was seen a handful of times. The chain carries TRBV7-8 and TRBJ2-3; D gene unclear. From germline, CDR1 is SGHVS and CDR2 FQNEAQ. Trimming cost V 3 bases and J 6 bases, with 10 bases left between them. CDR3 length equals 13 residues. CDR3 in DNA: TGTGCCAGCAGCTTTGGTCCAAGGGATACGCAGTATTTT. Translated, it gives CASSFGPRDTQYF.

This sequence joins TRBV11-1 and TRBJ1-4, with TRBD1 as a possible D gene (6 bases). This CDR3 has 13 residues. Germline CDR1 is SGHAT and CDR2 is FQDESV (reference sequence). V dropped 8 bases and J dropped 3 bases, with 10 bases sitting between them. This chain's CDR3 is CASRRQANEKLFF. The CDR3 DNA reads TGTGCCAGCCGAAGACAGGCTAATGAAAAACTGTTTTTT.

The chain recombines TRBV24-1 with TRBJ2-5; 7 bases fit TRBD2. Losses at the gene ends were 0 bases for V and 5 bases for J; bases not matched to a gene: 5. Germline CDR1 reads KGHDR; CDR2 reads SFDVKD. This CDR3 contains 15 residues. CDR3 sequence: CATSDLQHGRETQYF. CDR3 nucleotide sequence: TGTGCCACCAGTGATTTGCAACACGGGAGGGAGACCCAGTACTTC.

This chain links TRBV9 with TRBJ2-1, with D possibly being TRBD2 (6 bases). Trimming removed 3 bases at V and 2 bases at J, with 12 bases between. Germline V gene data show CDR1 as SGDLS and CDR2 as YYNGEE. The CDR3 is 15 amino acids. The DNA for the CDR3 is TGTGCCAGCAGCGGTAGCAGGAGGGCCTACAATGAGCAGTTCTTC. This gives the protein CASSGSRRAYNEQFF.

The gene calls are TRBV7-2 and TRBJ1-3; D is ambiguous. The V end was cut by 1 base, the J end by 3 bases, with 19 bases between. The germline V gene has CDR1 SGHTA and CDR2 FQGNSA. The CDR3 is 18 amino acids. The CDR3, as DNA: TGTGCCAGCAGCTTAGTCGCGGGTGTGTTGGCCTTTGGAAACACCATATATTTT. It specifies CASSLVAGVLAFGNTIYF. Drawing the rest from reference TRBV7-2 and TRBJ1-3, the complete variable domain is GAGVSQSPSNKVTEKGKDVELRCDPISGHTALYWYRQSLGQGLEFLIYFQGNSAPDKSGLPSDRFSAERTGGSVSTLTIQRTQQEDSAVYLCASSLVAGVLAFGNTIYFGEGSWLTVV.

The chain has TRBV7-9 and TRBJ2-3, with D possibly being TRBD2 (5 bases). The germline V gene has CDR1 SEHNR and CDR2 FQNEAQ (reference sequence). The V and J ends lost 5 bases and 7 bases respectively, with 7 bases between them. This CDR3 region has 11 residues. The CDR3 sequence: CASSAGNTQYF. The CDR3 coding sequence is TGTGCCAGCAGCGCCGGGAATACGCAGTATTTT.

The rearrangement uses TRBV20-1 and TRBJ1-3; 8 positions agree with TRBD1. CDR1 is DFQATT and CDR2 is SNEGSKA in the germline V gene (reference sequence). This CDR3 is 17 amino acids long. The junction had 14 bases not matched to a gene; V was cut back by 6 bases and J by 1 base. The CDR3 spells CSARNTGTGGSGNTIYF. CDR3 sequence (DNA): TGCAGTGCCCGTAATACCGGGACAGGAGGTTCTGGAAACACCATATATTTT.

The V gene is TRBV6-5, the J gene TRBJ2-7; no definite D call. The CDR3 spans 15 residues. V lost 0 bases and J 0 bases, leaving 9 bases between the germline ends. Germline CDR1 MNHEY, CDR2 SVGAGI. The CDR3 sequence: CASSYSSFGSYEQYF. DNA for the CDR3: TGTGCCAGCAGTTACTCTTCTTTCGGCTCCTACGAGCAGTACTTC.

This clonotype came up a few times. The CDR3 DNA is TGTGCTAGTTGCCGGGAGGGCCCAGATACGCAGTATTTT. Its translation: CASCREGPDTQYF. V usage is TRBV12-5 and J usage is TRBJ2-3; 8 bases align to TRBD2. The CDR3 is 13 amino acids. Germline V lookup: CDR1 LGHNT, CDR2 FRNRAP. The V gene end was trimmed by 8 bases and the J gene end by 4 bases; junction bases not matched to a gene: 5.

This clonotype has only one observation. Possible read error: a much larger clone is one base away. The rearrangement joins TRBV5-1 to TRBJ2-4; 11 bases fit TRBD2. This CDR3 is built from 17 residues. CDR1 is SGHRS and CDR2 is YFSETQ in the germline V gene. V lost 4 bases, J lost 0 bases, and 6 bases stayed unmatched. DNA of the CDR3: TGCGCCAGCAGCGCGGTTACTAGCGGGAGAGCCAAAAACATTCAGTACTTC. It specifies CASSAVTSGRAKNIQYF.

This chain links TRBV14 with TRBJ2-7, with unresolved D. Germline V gene lookup returns CDR1 SGHDN and CDR2 FVKESK. V lost 4 bases, J lost 0 bases, and 7 bases lay in between. The CDR3 is 13 residues long. The CDR3 here is CASSLMSSYEQYF. The CDR3 DNA follows: TGTGCCAGCAGCCTCATGAGCTCCTACGAGCAGTACTTC.

The chain carries TRBV5-1 and TRBJ2-5; the D is unclear. CDR1 and CDR2 (germline): SGHRS, YFSETQ. This CDR3 has 14 amino acids. With 0 bases removed from V and 1 base from J, the gap between germline ends came to 7 bases. The CDR3 reads CASSLGLIQETQYF. CDR3 in DNA: TGCGCCAGCAGCTTGGGACTTATCCAAGAGACCCAGTACTTC.

This clonotype was found a few times. The chain uses TRBV5-1 and TRBJ2-5; a possible D gene is TRBD2 (5 bases). Trimming took 0 bases from V and 2 from J, leaving 11 bases between them. The germline V gene has CDR1 SGHRS and CDR2 YFSETQ. There are 15 residues in the CDR3. The DNA of the CDR3 is TGCGCCAGCAGCTTGGCCGGGGTGGTTCAAGAGACCCAGTACTTC. It translates to CASSLAGVVQETQYF.

About this clonotype itself: One end of the junction does not line up with germline, which may come from a read error. V is TRBV18 and J is TRBJ2-7, with D unresolved. The CDR3 is 16 residues long. Germline V gene sequence: CDR1 KGHSH, CDR2 LQKENI. The CDR3 spells CANSPPWNRGFYEQYF. The CDR3 nucleotides are TGTGCCAACTCACCTCCATGGAACAGAGGATTTTACGAGCAGTACTTC.

There are a few counts of this clonotype. The genes are TRBV6-2 or TRBV6-3 and TRBJ2-4; maybe TRBD1 (5 bases). The ends were cut back, 4 bases at V and 1 base at J, with 14 bases in the middle. There are 16 residues in the CDR3. Germline assignment: CDR1 MNHEY and CDR2 SVGEGT. The chain's CDR3 is CASSSTTRVAKNIQYF. For the CDR3, the DNA is TGTGCCAGCAGTTCCACAACCAGGGTGGCCAAAAACATTCAGTACTTC.

This clonotype was counted many times. V and J are TRBV11-2 and TRBJ2-7; D is undetermined. The CDR3 runs to 11 residues. The germline V gene has CDR1 SGHAT and CDR2 FQNNGV. V dropped 3 bases and J dropped 7 bases, with 7 bases sitting between them. CDR3 nucleotide sequence: TGTGCCAGCAGCTTCCATACAGAGCAGTACTTC. Translation gives CASSFHTEQYF.

Only a few counts were recorded for this clonotype. The chain links TRBV7-9 to TRBJ2-1; TRBD2 matches 8 bases. Trimming cost V 7 bases and J 3 bases; bases outside gene matches: 14. Germline V lookup: CDR1 SEHNR, CDR2 FQNEAQ (reference sequence). The CDR3 length is 17 residues. CDR3 amino acids: CASTPGGGTARYNEQFF. The CDR3 bases are TGTGCCAGCACTCCCGGCGGGGGGACGGCGCGCTACAATGAGCAGTTCTTC.

The gene calls are TRBV4-1 and TRBJ2-2; TRBD1 agrees at 12 bases. Germline V gene data show CDR1 as MGHRA and CDR2 as YSYEKL. CDR3 length equals 19 residues. J lost 0 bases, V lost 1 base, and 6 bases had no gene match. The CDR3 here is CASSQGPGQGATNTGELFF. CDR3 coding DNA: TGCGCCAGCAGCCAAGGTCCGGGACAGGGGGCTACGAACACCGGGGAGCTGTTTTTT.

The V gene is TRBV4-1, the J gene TRBJ2-7; unclear D gene. Germline CDR1 MGHRA, CDR2 YSYEKL. V lost 1 base and J lost 1, with 14 bases in between. The CDR3 consists of 16 residues. The CDR3 protein is CASSQGVLGSSYEQYF. The CDR3 coding sequence is TGCGCCAGCAGCCAAGGAGTCCTGGGGTCTTCCTACGAGCAGTACTTC.

This clonotype was recorded a few times. The chain links TRBV29-1 to TRBJ2-2, with no clear D. Germline CDR1 reads SQVTM; CDR2 reads ANQGSEA. The CDR3 totals 12 residues. Trimming left V 1 base short and J 4 bases short, with 4 bases between. Written as DNA, the CDR3 is TGCAGCGTTGAAGGACGCACCGGGGAGCTGTTTTTT. This translates into CSVEGRTGELFF.

The rearrangement joins TRBV7-8 to TRBJ2-1; TRBD2 matches 7 bases. V lost 5 bases, J lost 10 bases, and 14 bases stayed unmatched. This CDR3 has 15 residues. From germline, CDR1 is SGHVS and CDR2 FQNEAQ. CDR3 sequence (DNA): TGTGCCAGCAGCCCCGCGCGACTAGCAGGGAACGAGCAGTTCTTC. Translating it yields CASSPARLAGNEQFF.

In the case of this clonotype: A clone one base away is much larger, so this may be a read error. The chain links TRBV4-1 to TRBJ2-2; 9 bases align to TRBD1. Unmatched junction bases numbered 11, after V lost 5 bases and J lost 4 bases. The CDR3 covers 17 residues. Germline V gives CDR1 MGHRA, CDR2 YSYEKL. In DNA, the CDR3 is TGCGCCAGCAGCGCGGGACAGGGTCAGATGATCACCGGGGAGCTGTTTTTT. Its translation: CASSAGQGQMITGELFF.

This clonotype came up a few times. The J gene is TRBJ2-2, the V gene TRBV7-3, with a tentative D call TRBD2 (7 bases). This CDR3 contains 15 residues. V lost 5 bases to trimming and J lost 6 bases, with 16 bases between them. Germline V gene data show CDR1 as SGHTA and CDR2 as FQGTGA. The CDR3 is CASSQREGGAGELFF. The CDR3 nucleotides are TGTGCCAGCAGCCAAAGGGAAGGGGGGGCCGGGGAGCTGTTTTTT.